The sequence of this T cell receptor beta chain was determined in a study of cytomegalovirus exposure and HLA in healthy donors. Findings of the study overall: Specificity of a few CMV-associated chains for CMV antigens was verified in vitro. Follow-up analysis later connected one missense variant in DCLRE1C with trimming of TCR beta V- and J-genes.

CDR1 is LNHDA and CDR2 is SQIVND in the germline V gene (reference sequence). After removal of 4 bases from V and 2 bases from J, the junction contained 4 bases not matched to a gene. This CDR3 comprises 14 residues. Concerning this clone: The antigen remains unidentified.

A multiplex PCR was run with 60 Vbeta primers and 13 Jbeta primers. This table comes from immunoSEQ multiplex PCR, and its TCRdb copy is limited to in-frame clones, with some not included. The repertoire has approximately 110,000 clones, 69% of them found once; the top ten carry 5.4%. This receptor was taken from a woman in her 70s in good health and CMV-seropositive. The rearrangement links TRBV19 to TRBJ1-1; TRBD1 aligns across 7 bases. The sample consisted of PBMCs. CDR3 sequence: CASSNRQGNTEAFF. The CDR3 DNA sequence: TGTGCCAGTAGTAACCGACAGGGCAACACTGAAGCTTTCTTT.